Presented here are 3 T cell receptor beta chains from one specimen sequenced in a study of CD8+CD57+ T cells in acquired aplastic anemia. For CDR3 and TCR beta VDJ profiling, genomic DNA was the template used. TCRdb itself ran the reads through MiXCR, one entry per CDR3 protein. There are roughly 420,000 distinct CDR3 sequences in the sample; 65% to 75% occur only once, and around 4% lies in the top ten. What was sequenced was sorted CD4+, CD8+, or CD8+CD57+ T cells (not recorded which) from PBMCs. These receptors were taken from a human donor in good health, serving as a control.

This clonotype was detected many times. This chain links TRBV6-1 with TRBJ2-2; perhaps TRBD1 as D (6 bases). Germline CDR1 and CDR2: MNHNS and SASEGT. The CDR3 is 14 amino acids. Trimming took 2 bases from V and 6 from J, leaving 10 bases between them. This CDR3 reads CASSENRVSGELFF. In nucleotides, the CDR3 is TGTGCCAGCAGTGAAAACAGGGTGTCCGGGGAGCTGTTTTTT.

In this sample, this clonotype turned up once. It is unclear where the CDR3 begins or ends on the DNA, so no DNA is shown, and the CDR3 is as TCRdb lists it. The CDR3 protein is CASSIYLCSVTTSGTGLNQPQHF. The J gene is TRBJ1-5, the V gene TRBV6-2 or TRBV6-3; the DNA was not used to check the table's D call, TRBD1. Inclusive of both ends, the CDR3 amounts to 23 amino acids. Germline-derived CDR1 and CDR2 are MNHEY and SVGEGT.

The chain has TRBV7-2 and TRBJ2-7, with TRBD2 identical over 11 bases. V lost 2 bases to trimming and J lost 6 bases; unmatched junction nucleotides: 6. Germline CDR1 SGHTA, CDR2 FQGNSA. The length of the CDR3 is 15 residues. CDR3 protein: CASSLRLAGGREQYF. Here the CDR3 DNA reads TGTGCCAGCAGCTTACGGTTAGCGGGGGGGCGCGAGCAGTACTTC.